This TCR beta chain was sequenced for a study of blood T cell repertoires in COVID-19. Seattle researchers signed up patients amid active infection and tracked them longitudinally. Germline assignment: CDR1 SNHLY and CDR2 FYNNEI. Deletions cut 7 bases from V and 1 base from J, with 8 bases between. The CDR3 extends over 13 amino acids. Assay used: immunoSEQ multiplex PCR; TCRdb lists only in-frame clones, some missing. The data show under 250,000 clones, around 90% seen once. The chain carries TRBV2 and TRBJ1-5, with D perhaps matching TRBD1 (6 bases). The clonotype was recovered from a man between 25 and 39 years old with COVID-19, enrolled during active disease. Sequences were obtained from peripheral blood. The CDR3 protein is CASTGESNQPQHF. The CDR3 nucleotides are TGTGCCAGCACAGGGGAGAGCAATCAGCCCCAGCATTTT.